The next 2 T cell receptor beta chains were all read from a single sample in a study of cytomegalovirus exposure and HLA in healthy donors. The study ran its PCR with 60 Vbeta and 13 Jbeta primers. Assay: immunoSEQ multiplex PCR; the TCRdb copy retains only in-frame clones and omits some. The sample holds approximately 200,000 clones, roughly 84% seen once. Sequenced material: PBMCs. These receptors were taken from a boy between 10 and 17 years old in good health and CMV-seronegative.

This clone was seen a few times. V gene TRBV4-2 combines with J gene TRBJ1-1; D unclear. This CDR3 comprises 19 residues. The V gene lost 0 bases and the J gene lost 1 base, with 21 bases spanning the gap. CDR1 and CDR2 (germline): LGHNA, YNFKEQ. The CDR3, as DNA: TGTGCCAGCAGCCAAGATAGTGACTGGAGGTGGGCTACGAACACTGAAGCTTTCTTT. Amino acids: CASSQDSDWRWATNTEAFF.

J is TRBJ2-7 and V is TRBV11-1; TRBD1 is a possible D gene (6 bases). V shed 0 bases and J shed 0 bases, with 15 bases lying between them. Per the germline V gene, CDR1 is SGHAT and CDR2 is FQDESV (reference sequence). CDR3 length equals 17 residues. This CDR3 reads CASSLADPTTGSYEQYF. DNA for the CDR3: TGTGCCAGCAGCTTAGCAGATCCCACGACAGGCTCCTACGAGCAGTACTTC.